Each of the 4 T cell receptor beta chains below was sequenced from the same sample in a study of beta chain features in type 1 diabetes. The whole isolated RNA underwent reverse transcription, so sequencing captured expressed TCRB transcripts. Method: immunoSEQ multiplex PCR; TCRdb's copy keeps in-frame clones and lacks some. Seen here are about 270,000 clones, 13% to 15% observed once, and the top ten hold about 0.026%. Sequencing was carried out using naive CD4+ T cells from blood. These receptors all stem from a woman in her 40s in good health.

This clone was observed a few times. The chain employs TRBV27 and TRBJ2-3, with D possibly being TRBD2 (6 bases). Germline values: CDR1 MNHEY, CDR2 SMNVEV (reference sequence). Trimming cost V 4 bases and J 0 bases, with 8 bases left between them. CDR3 length equals 14 residues. The CDR3 here is CASSWGTSTDTQYF. The CDR3 nucleotides are TGTGCCAGCAGTTGGGGGACTAGCACAGATACGCAGTATTTT.

There are a few counts of this clone. The gene calls are TRBV13 and TRBJ2-7; TRBD2 is a possible D gene (7 bases). The CDR3 covers 14 residues. Per germline, CDR1 PRHDT and CDR2 FYEKMQ (reference sequence). Trimming removed 3 bases at V and 2 bases at J, with 11 bases between. This CDR3 is CASSLRGPAYEQYF. The CDR3 DNA reads TGTGCCAGCAGCTTGCGGGGGCCCGCCTACGAGCAGTACTTC.

The sample holds a few counts of this clone. The rearrangement uses TRBV2 and TRBJ1-1, with 7 bases lining up with TRBD1. The J segment lost 8 bases and the V segment lost 3 bases, leaving 6 bases of the junction unmatched. The CDR3 spans 13 residues. CDR1 and CDR2 from the germline V gene are SNHLY and FYNNEI. The CDR3 here is CASSDAGTAEAFF. CDR3 nucleotide sequence: TGTGCCAGCAGTGACGCTGGGACAGCCGAAGCTTTCTTT.

This clone was picked up a small number of times. This chain connects TRBV6-5 to TRBJ2-5; 9 bases are shared with TRBD1. V lost 2 bases and J lost 2; bases outside the gene matches: 6. The CDR3 runs 16 residues. CDR1 is MNHEY and CDR2 is SVGAGI in the germline V gene. CDR3 DNA sequence: TGTGCCAGCAGTTACGCCCGTGGGACAGGGCAAGAGACCCAGTACTTC. Residues: CASSYARGTGQETQYF.